This T cell receptor beta chain was obtained from a study of CD8+ T cells in alopecia areata. Trimming left V 5 bases short and J 4 bases short, with 21 bases between. The CDR3 extends over 17 amino acids. Germline CDR1 and CDR2: LNHDA and SQIVND (reference sequence). Following extraction, RNA underwent reverse transcription to cDNA, which served as the sequencing template. The protocol was immunoSEQ multiplex PCR, while the TCRdb copy is restricted to in-frame clones and leaves out a portion. The table has 150,000 or so clones, about 54% seen once. Overall study results and limits: Sequence data from scalp samples additionally include resident alphabeta T cells of normal skin.

On this clone: Antigen: not known.

The chain recombines TRBV19 with TRBJ1-5; TRBD1 is a possible D gene (5 bases). The TCR sequence derives from a human donor in good health. The specimen sequenced was CD4+ T cells sorted from blood. DNA of the CDR3: TGTGCCAGTAGTCCTAATACGGGACCCGGTAGGAATCAGCCCCAGCATTTT. This sequence encodes CASSPNTGPGRNQPQHF.